These 3 T cell receptor beta chains originate from one sample sequenced in a study of blood T cell repertoires in COVID-19 (dated by TCRdb to 2018 to 2020). Libraries were prepared through the immunoSEQ multiplex PCR assay. TCRdb mirrors the immuneACCESS table, restricted to in-frame sequences. Some clones are absent from its copies; in checked studies, under half trace to an unresolved V gene, and the reason for the others is unknown. This sample has roughly 43,000 clones in its table, and approximately 88% of those were observed once. 3% to 4% of the sample is taken by the ten largest. Material: peripheral blood. The source is a human donor in a cohort sampled during active COVID-19.

Turning to this clone: One end of the junction varies from germline; a read error may be responsible. The chain carries TRBV4-3 and TRBJ2-7, with TRBD2 matching over 8 bases. CDR3 length: 13 amino acids. In germline, CDR1 is LGHNA, CDR2 YSLEER. The CDR3 reads CASSQGERGTTHF. CDR3 sequence (DNA): TGCGCCAGCAGCCAAGGGGAGCGGGGGACCACACATTTC.

This clone was counted a few times. The chain links TRBV5-1 to TRBJ2-7; D might be TRBD2 (5 bases). V was cut by 7 bases and J by 3 bases, with 14 bases left in between. The V gene's germline CDR1 is SGHRS and CDR2 YFSETQ. This CDR3 has 13 residues. CDR3 coding DNA: TGCGCCAGCCGCGGGCCTGGCAACTACGAGCAGTACTTC. Residues: CASRGPGNYEQYF.

The chain combines TRBV4-1 with TRBJ2-2; D call uncertain. The germline V gene encodes CDR1 MGHRA and CDR2 YSYEKL. V was pared by 2 bases and J by 7 bases, with 11 bases between. The CDR3 length is 14 residues. The CDR3 DNA is TGCGCCAGCAGCCAATTATCGCGCGGCGGGGAGCTGTTTTTT. This codes for CASSQLSRGGELFF.